The present TCR beta chain was sequenced within a study of T cell responses to AZD1222 COVID-19 vaccine. Findings and limits, study-wide: Clonal diversity was possibly underestimated, and the donors were mostly white British, with more females.

The table came from immunoSEQ multiplex PCR; TCRdb's copy has only in-frame clones and leaves some out. The sample holds 130,000 to 150,000 clones, roughly 93% seen once. Comments on this clone: Its antigen remains unidentified.

The CDR3 totals 16 residues. The V end was cut by 2 bases, the J end by 2 bases, with 13 bases between. Germline V gene data show CDR1 as SGHAT and CDR2 as FQDESV (reference sequence). The receptor was isolated from an adult who received the AZD1222 COVID-19 vaccine. The chain uses TRBV11-1 and TRBJ1-3; the D is unclear. Source: peripheral blood, taken 28 days after the second AZD1222 dose. CDR3 bases: TGTGCCAGCAGCTTACAACAAGGCAAAACTGGAAACACCATATATTTT. Protein: CASSLQQGKTGNTIYF.